This TCR beta chain was sequenced in a study of blood T cell repertoires in COVID-19. At the level of the study: The origin of the acute and convalescent COVID-19 samples was the United States, Italy and Spain. In each case, the material was cDNA or gDNA derived from T cells, B-cell-depleted T cells, or PBMCs.

Methods used by the authors: Amplification of reference gene primers was used by the study to estimate nucleated cell counts. The repertoire was sequenced with immunoSEQ multiplex PCR; TCRdb's copy has only in-frame clones and lacks some. V, J and clone size derive from that table, while D and trimming were established from the DNA sequence. The repertoire includes around 250,000 clones, approximately 89% of them detected once, and roughly 10% sits in the top ten. Sequencing was carried out using peripheral blood. This clonotype was sampled from an older woman with COVID-19, enrolled during active disease.

CDR3 sequence: CASTTGQGSTGANVLTF. CDR3 nucleotides: TGTGCCAGCACAACGGGACAGGGCTCTACTGGGGCCAACGTCCTGACTTTC. The rearrangement uses TRBV28 and TRBJ2-6; 9 nucleotides align to TRBD1. This CDR3 is built from 17 residues. With V trimmed by 7 bases and J by 2 bases, 9 bases remained unmatched. Germline V gene data show CDR1 as MDHEN and CDR2 as SYDVKM.